This passage covers 9 T cell receptor beta chains from one sample sequenced in a study of blood T cell repertoires in COVID-19. Some clones are missing from TCRdb's copy, which holds only in-frame ones; the method was immunoSEQ multiplex PCR. The top ten hold more than 7.5% of the sample, which has about 25,000 clones, roughly nine tenths seen once. Sequencing was done on a sample of peripheral blood. These receptors were collected from a man in his 70s with acute or convalescent COVID-19.

This rearrangement joins TRBV30 to TRBJ1-2; 7 bases line up with TRBD1. Germline values: CDR1 GTSNPN, CDR2 SVGIG (reference sequence). This CDR3 spans 12 amino acids. Trimming took 0 bases from V and 6 from J; bases not matched to a gene: 1. The CDR3 region has the DNA TGTGCCTGGAGTGTAGGGGGCCATGGCTACACCTTC. Translating gives CAWSVGGHGYTF.

The chain uses TRBV30 and TRBJ1-6; unclear D gene. Trimming removed 0 bases at V and 7 bases at J, with 16 bases between. This CDR3 comprises 16 residues. Germline lookup yields CDR1 GTSNPN and CDR2 SVGIG (reference sequence). CDR3 residues: CAWSVSGQLRNSPLHF. Here the CDR3 DNA reads TGTGCCTGGAGTGTGAGTGGGCAGCTTAGGAATTCACCCCTCCACTTT.

The chain links TRBV9 to TRBJ1-1, with no clear D. The CDR3 loop spans 15 amino acids. CDR1 is SGDLS and CDR2 is YYNGEE in the germline V gene. V was pared by 0 bases and J by 3 bases, with 12 bases between. CDR3 amino acids: CASSVGGGRHTEAFF. In DNA, the CDR3 is TGTGCCAGCAGCGTAGGGGGAGGGAGGCACACTGAAGCTTTCTTT.

The V and J genes are TRBV11-3 and TRBJ2-1; 9 bases are a match to TRBD2. V trimming: 0 bases; J trimming: 8 bases; junction bases outside the gene matches: 8. Per germline, CDR1 SGHNT and CDR2 YENEEA. The CDR3 consists of 16 residues. The CDR3 loop is CASSLDGREGRDEQFF. The CDR3 nucleotides read TGTGCCAGCAGCTTAGATGGGCGGGAGGGCCGTGATGAGCAGTTCTTC.

The genes are TRBV12-3 or TRBV12-4 and TRBJ1-1; D is perhaps TRBD1 (6 bases). V was pared by 3 bases and J by 6 bases, with 11 bases between. The length of the CDR3 is 13 residues. CDR3 bases: TGTGCCAGCAGTTTTGGGCGGGGGCCTGAAGCTTTCTTT. Translated, it gives CASSFGRGPEAFF.

V usage is TRBV6-5 and J usage is TRBJ1-2, with D possibly TRBD1 on 6 matching bases. V shed 8 bases and J shed 4 bases, with 14 bases lying between them. CDR1 and CDR2 (germline): MNHEY, SVGAGI. CDR3 length: 13 residues. This CDR3 is CASQRGGGYGYTF. The CDR3 nucleotides read TGTGCCAGCCAGCGGGGAGGGGGCTATGGCTACACCTTC.

Written as DNA, the CDR3 is TGTGCCAGCAGCTTCGACAGGCCTTCCACCGGGGAGCTGTTTTTT. As protein: CASSFDRPSTGELFF. The chain combines TRBV7-6 with TRBJ2-2, with a tentative D call TRBD1 (6 bases). The CDR3 contains 15 residues. Looked up from germline, CDR1 is SGHVS and CDR2 is FNYEAQ. Trimming cost V 3 bases and J 4 bases, with 12 bases left between them.

CDR3 nucleotides: TGTGCCAGCAGTTCCCCGTTAACGGGTCAGCACAATGAGCAGTTCTTC. Amino acids: CASSSPLTGQHNEQFF. The chain has TRBV6-5 and TRBJ2-1; D gene unclear. CDR3 size: 16 residues. Trimming took off 4 bases at V and 5 bases at J, with 18 bases between the two ends. Per germline, CDR1 MNHEY and CDR2 SVGAGI.

The rearrangement uses TRBV10-3 and TRBJ2-7; TRBD1 matches 7 bases. Germline CDR1 and CDR2: ENHRY and SYGVKD. Trimming took 6 bases from V and 1 from J; bases not matched to a gene: 6. The CDR3 spans 14 residues. The CDR3 loop reads CAIRMDRTSYEQYF. The DNA of the CDR3 is TGTGCCATCAGGATGGACAGGACGTCCTACGAGCAGTACTTC.